These 5 T cell receptor beta chains were all obtained from the same sample, sequenced in a study of blood T cells in healthy people across ages. Primers used in a second PCR of roughly 6 to 12 cycles were a sample-barcoded 5' primer and a J-beta primer mix. TCRdb analysed the 5' RACE reads with MiXCR anew, one entry per CDR3 protein. Of about 1.6 million distinct CDR3 sequences in the sample, approximately 32% were seen once. The specimen sequenced was blood. Receptors were obtained from a woman between 25 and 40 years old in good health.

This clonotype was counted between two and nine times. The rearrangement links TRBV3-1 to TRBJ2-5, with 8 positions matching TRBD2. V shed 4 bases and J 5 bases; nucleotides not matched to a gene: 6. The CDR3 spans 14 residues. Per germline, CDR1 LGHDT and CDR2 YNNKEL (reference sequence). The CDR3 DNA sequence: TGTGCCAGCAGCCTAGCGGGATTGAGGGAGACCCAGTACTTC. This gives the protein CASSLAGLRETQYF.

The rearrangement uses TRBV7-2 and TRBJ1-1; a weak D match, TRBD1 (5 bases). CDR3 length: 15 amino acids. V gave up 5 bases and J gave up 0 bases, with 13 bases separating them. The V gene's germline CDR1 is SGHTA and CDR2 FQGNSA. The CDR3 loop reads CASSPQDRMNTEAFF. In DNA, the CDR3 is TGTGCCAGCAGCCCACAGGATAGGATGAACACTGAAGCTTTCTTT. Full variable domain (outside the CDR3, taken from reference TRBV7-2 and TRBJ1-1): GAGVSQSPSNKVTEKGKDVELRCDPISGHTALYWYRQSLGQGLEFLIYFQGNSAPDKSGLPSDRFSAERTGGSVSTLTIQRTQQEDSAVYLCASSPQDRMNTEAFFGQGTRLTVV.

Concerning this clonotype itself: Compared with germline, one end of the junction differs, possibly owing to a read error. The rearrangement links TRBV25-1 to TRBJ2-1; weak D call: TRBD2 (5 bases). The CDR3 extends over 14 amino acids. The germline V gene has CDR1 MGHDK and CDR2 SYGVNS. In nucleotides, the CDR3 is TGTGCCAGTAGTGGGGAGAAGGGTTACAATGAGCAGTTCTTC. It specifies CASSGEKGYNEQFF. The full variable domain, rest sourced from reference TRBV25-1 and TRBJ2-1, is EADIYQTPRYLVIGTGKKITLECSQTMGHDKMYWYQQDPGMELHLIHYSYGVNSTEKGDLSSESTVSRIRTEHFPLTLESARPSHTSQYLCASSGEKGYNEQFFGPGTRLTVL.

This clonotype was detected a few times. The V call is TRBV9, the J call TRBJ2-1, with 8 bases that match TRBD2. The germline V gene encodes CDR1 SGDLS and CDR2 YYNGEE. The CDR3 spans 16 residues. V lost 3 bases and J lost 12; bases outside the gene matches: 17. The CDR3, as DNA: TGTGCCAGCAGCGCGGGGACTAGTCGTGGGAACACGGGGCAGTTCTTC. As protein: CASSAGTSRGNTGQFF.

This clonotype appeared a few times. DNA of the CDR3: TGCGACCCTGGTACGTCGGGGGGCTACACCTTC. Translated: CDPGTSGGYTF. The chain joins TRBV20-1 to TRBJ1-2; D gene unclear. The germline V gene has CDR1 DFQATT and CDR2 SNEGSKA (reference sequence). The CDR3 is 11 residues long.